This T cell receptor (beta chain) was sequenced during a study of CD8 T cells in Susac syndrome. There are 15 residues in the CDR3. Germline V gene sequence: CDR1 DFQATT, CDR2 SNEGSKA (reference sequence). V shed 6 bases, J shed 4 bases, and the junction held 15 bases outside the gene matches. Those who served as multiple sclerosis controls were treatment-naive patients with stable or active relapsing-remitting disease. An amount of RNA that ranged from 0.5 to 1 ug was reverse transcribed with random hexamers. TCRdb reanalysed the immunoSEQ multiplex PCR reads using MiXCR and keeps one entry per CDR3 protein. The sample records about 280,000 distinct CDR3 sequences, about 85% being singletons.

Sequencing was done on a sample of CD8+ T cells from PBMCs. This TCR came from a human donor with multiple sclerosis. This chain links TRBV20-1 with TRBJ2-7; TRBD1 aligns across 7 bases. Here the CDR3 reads CSATNRDRVLYEQYF. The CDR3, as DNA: TGCAGTGCAACAAACCGGGACAGAGTATTATACGAGCAGTACTTC.